This T cell receptor beta chain was captured in a study of T cells in Graves' hyperthyroidism and ophthalmopathy. Study overall: Peripheral blood was acquired at first diagnosis, ahead of any therapy whatsoever. Study-wide points: Blood shared most expanded thyroid clonotypes above 0.001.

CDR1 LGHDT and CDR2 YNNKEL come from the germline V gene (reference sequence). V dropped 4 bases and J dropped 1 base, with 11 bases sitting between them. The CDR3 contains 15 residues. On the basis of clinical symptoms, serum thyroxine and TRAb, thyroid ultrasound and orbital computed tomography, diagnoses were made. There were TCR beta CDR3 regions amplified from RNA transcripts. A set of HTBI primers served as the primers for a first-round RT-PCR of the TCR CDR3. TCRdb redid the calling of the multiplex PCR reads with MiXCR, one entry per CDR3 protein. The table includes 400,000 or so distinct CDR3 sequences, about an eighth detected once. A remark on this clonotype: The antigen is undetermined.

The J gene is TRBJ2-4, the V gene TRBV3-1; tentatively, D is TRBD2 (6 bases). The sequence was obtained from a man aged 45-60 years with Graves' ophthalmopathy. Sequencing used blood. The CDR3 coding sequence is TGTGCCAGCAGCCGTGGAGGGCTTGCCAAAAACATTCAGTACTTC. Its translation: CASSRGGLAKNIQYF.